Following are 29 T cell receptor beta chains from one sample sequenced in a study of T-cell memory formation after mild COVID-19. TCRdb processed the 5' RACE reads anew with MiXCR; each CDR3 protein has one entry. The top ten hold around a fifth of the sample, which has about 390,000 distinct CDR3 sequences, about 17% seen once. The sample consisted of PBMCs or a T cell subset sorted from them (not recorded which). These receptors all stem from a man younger than 35 who had mild COVID-19 (a few samples of this study predate the infection). Cell type and time point are not known.

The chain couples TRBV11-2 to TRBJ1-3; D is undetermined. Germline V lookup: CDR1 SGHAT, CDR2 FQNNGV. The germline V and J ends were trimmed by 6 bases and 1 base, with 7 bases remaining between them. This CDR3 is 13 amino acids long. The CDR3 coding sequence is TGTGCCAGCAGGACCTCGTCTGGAAACACCATATATTTT. It translates to CASRTSSGNTIYF.

J is TRBJ1-1 and V is TRBV7-9; D is unclear. The CDR3 runs 11 residues. Germline lookup yields CDR1 SEHNR and CDR2 FQNEAQ (reference sequence). The V and J ends lost 1 base and 10 bases respectively, with 7 bases between them. The CDR3 loop is CASSLVGRAFF. DNA for the CDR3: TGTGCCAGCAGCTTAGTCGGAAGAGCTTTCTTT.

There are many counts of this clonotype. The rearrangement links TRBV12-3 or TRBV12-4 to TRBJ2-5; no definite D call. Trimming cost V 6 bases and J 0 bases, with 5 bases left between them. This CDR3 contains 12 residues. CDR3 sequence reads: CASSRDQETQYF. Written as DNA, the CDR3 is TGTGCCAGCAGCCGGGACCAAGAGACCCAGTACTTC.

This chain links TRBV28 with TRBJ2-7; D unresolved. Trimming stripped 4 bases from V and 3 bases from J, with 10 bases between. Germline lookup yields CDR1 MDHEN and CDR2 SYDVKM. The CDR3 covers 13 residues. The CDR3 sequence: CASSYRRSYEQYV. CDR3 coding DNA: TGTGCCAGCAGTTACCGACGGAGCTACGAGCAGTACGTC.

The CDR3 is CSVEDLENYEQYF. In nucleotides, the CDR3 is TGCAGCGTTGAAGATCTGGAAAACTACGAGCAGTACTTC. The chain is built from TRBV29-1 and TRBJ2-7; no reliable D call. The CDR3 is 13 residues long. Deletions cut 0 bases from V and 3 bases from J, with 9 bases between. CDR1 is SQVTM and CDR2 is ANQGSEA in the germline V gene.

The chain couples TRBV7-2 to TRBJ2-2; no firm D call. V lost 2 bases to trimming and J lost 0 bases, with 10 bases between them. The CDR3 is made up of 16 amino acids. CDR1 is SGHTA and CDR2 is FQGNSA in the germline V gene. For the CDR3, the DNA is TGTGCCAGCAGCTTATTTGGTGGGTCGAACACCGGGGAGCTGTTTTTT. As protein: CASSLFGGSNTGELFF.

This clonotype was found many times. This chain connects TRBV5-1 to TRBJ2-5; no clear D gene. Germline CDR1 SGHRS, CDR2 YFSETQ. Trimming removed 4 bases from V and 2 bases from J, with 12 bases in between. The CDR3 has 14 residues. The CDR3 loop reads CASSPLIMQETQYF. The CDR3 region has the DNA TGCGCCAGCAGCCCACTAATAATGCAAGAGACCCAGTACTTC.

This sequence joins TRBV10-3 and TRBJ2-2; 9 positions agree with TRBD2. The V gene's germline CDR1 is ENHRY and CDR2 SYGVKD. The CDR3 has 16 residues. The V and J ends lost 1 base and 1 base, in that order; junction bases with no gene match: 1. CDR3 residues: CAISEYSGRNTGELFF. The CDR3 DNA follows: TGTGCCATCAGTGAGTATAGCGGGAGGAACACCGGGGAGCTGTTTTTT.

This clonotype was found a few times. V usage is TRBV6-5 and J usage is TRBJ2-3; a weak D match, TRBD1 (6 bases). The CDR3 is 15 residues long. Germline CDR1 reads MNHEY; CDR2 reads SVGAGI. The ends were cut back, 6 bases at V and 3 bases at J, with 16 bases in the middle. CDR3 amino acids: CASRHDRQGTDTQYF. CDR3 bases: TGTGCCAGCAGACACGACAGGCAGGGGACAGATACGCAGTATTTT.

This clonotype was seen only a few times. The chain joins TRBV20-1 to TRBJ2-7; 8 nucleotides agree with TRBD2. This CDR3 is built from 13 residues. The ends lost 6 bases at V and 0 bases at J; junction bases unmatched: 4. Germline V gene sequence: CDR1 DFQATT, CDR2 SNEGSKA (reference sequence). DNA of the CDR3: TGCAGTGCCTTAGCGGGGAGCTCCTACGAGCAGTACGTC. Translated, it gives CSALAGSSYEQYV.

This clonotype was counted between two and nine times. The CDR3: CASSLVREQFF. CDR3 DNA: TGCGCCAGCAGCTTGGTCAGGGAGCAGTTCTTC. The chain links TRBV5-1 to TRBJ2-1; D not resolved. This CDR3 is 11 amino acids long. Looked up from germline, CDR1 is SGHRS and CDR2 is YFSETQ. Trimming shortened V by 0 bases and J by 10 bases, and 5 bases separated the two germline ends.

Concerning this clonotype: The germline gene is not matched at one end of the junction; a read error may be the cause. This chain uses TRBV2 with TRBJ2-4; D might be TRBD1 (6 bases). This CDR3 comprises 16 residues. Germline V lookup: CDR1 SNHLY, CDR2 FYNNEI. CDR3 coding DNA: TGTGCCAGCAGAGCCCGGCCGGCACAGGGAGTCGCCTTCCGGCACTTC. Its protein product is CASRARPAQGVAFRHF.

In its sample, this clonotype was seen a few times. The J gene is TRBJ2-7, the V gene TRBV23-1; D is unclear. Being an ORF, TRBV23-1 has a function that is uncertain. The V end was cut by 3 bases, the J end by 2 bases, with 8 bases between. The CDR3 is 13 amino acids. The CDR3 loop is CASSQARPYEQYV. DNA of the CDR3: TGCGCCAGCAGTCAGGCCAGACCCTACGAGCAGTACGTC.

In this sample, this clonotype turned up a few times. This chain connects TRBV7-9 to TRBJ2-2, with 7 positions matching TRBD2. Trimming cost V 3 bases and J 1 base; bases outside gene matches: 5. The CDR3 is 16 residues long. Germline assignment: CDR1 SEHNR and CDR2 FQNEAQ (reference sequence). The DNA of the CDR3 is TGTGCCAGCAGCTTCGTTGGCGGGAGGAACACCGGGGAGCTGTTTTTT. It specifies CASSFVGGRNTGELFF. The full variable domain, rest sourced from reference TRBV7-9 and TRBJ2-2, is DTGVSQNPRHKITKRGQNVTFRCDPISEHNRLYWYRQTLGQGPEFLTYFQNEAQLEKSRLLSDRFSAERPKGSFSTLEIQRTEQGDSAMYLCASSFVGGRNTGELFFGEGSRLTVL.

This clonotype was seen more than once but under ten times. This chain joins TRBV7-9 and TRBJ2-7, with 8 bases that match TRBD2. The ends lost 5 bases at V and 5 bases at J; junction bases unmatched: 11. The CDR3 runs 15 residues. Germline V gene data show CDR1 as SEHNR and CDR2 as FQNEAQ (reference sequence). The CDR3 is CASSAIRGGPDEQYF. The CDR3 coding sequence is TGTGCCAGCAGCGCCATACGGGGGGGCCCGGACGAGCAGTACTTC.

This rearrangement joins TRBV9 to TRBJ1-3; D remains unclear. V lost 0 bases and J 3 bases, leaving 10 bases between the germline ends. Per germline, CDR1 SGDLS and CDR2 YYNGEE. This CDR3 has 15 residues. CDR3 protein: CASSVEGAGGNTIYF. The CDR3 DNA sequence: TGTGCCAGCAGCGTAGAAGGCGCGGGTGGAAACACCATATATTTT.

The chain is built from TRBV5-1 and TRBJ2-2, with D possibly TRBD2 on 5 matching bases. Germline values: CDR1 SGHRS, CDR2 YFSETQ. The CDR3 extends over 16 amino acids. Trimming removed 4 bases at V and 0 bases at J, with 13 bases between. The CDR3, as DNA: TGCGCCAGCAGCCGAGCACGGGGATCGAACACCGGGGAGCTGTTTTTT. It specifies CASSRARGSNTGELFF.

In this sample, this clonotype turned up a few times. The chain has TRBV12-3 or TRBV12-4 and TRBJ2-3, with D possibly TRBD1 on 6 matching bases. The CDR3 consists of 14 residues. Trimming removed 3 bases at V and 4 bases at J, with 11 bases between. The CDR3 sequence is CASSFNRAADTQYF. CDR3 coding DNA: TGTGCCAGCAGTTTTAACAGGGCGGCAGATACGCAGTATTTT.

The chain combines TRBV7-9 with TRBJ2-1, with D possibly TRBD2 on 5 matching bases. Trimming pared 6 bases from V and 0 bases from J, leaving 18 bases between. CDR1 is SEHNR, CDR2 FQNEAQ, per germline (reference sequence). The CDR3 has 17 amino acids. The CDR3 spells CASREAVTESSYNEQFF. CDR3 nucleotides: TGTGCCAGCAGGGAGGCTGTGACGGAAAGCTCCTACAATGAGCAGTTCTTC.

V usage is TRBV24-1 and J usage is TRBJ2-1; TRBD2 might be the D (5 bases). Trimming took 3 bases from V and 3 from J, leaving 8 bases between them. CDR3 length: 14 residues. Per the germline V gene, CDR1 is KGHDR and CDR2 is SFDVKD. The CDR3 DNA is TGTGCCACCAGTGATCGGGAAAACTACAATGAGCAGTTCTTC. Translated: CATSDRENYNEQFF.

This chain joins TRBV7-9 and TRBJ1-1; 12 positions match TRBD1. This CDR3 contains 17 residues. Germline V gene sequence: CDR1 SEHNR, CDR2 FQNEAQ (reference sequence). Trimming took 5 bases from V and 3 from J; bases not matched to a gene: 10. The CDR3 reads CASSPGTGGSGDTEAFF. The DNA of the CDR3 is TGTGCCAGCAGCCCCGGGACAGGGGGCTCGGGGGACACTGAAGCTTTCTTT.

The chain has TRBV20-1 and TRBJ2-5; either TRBD1 or TRBD2 may fit D (6 bases each). The CDR3 totals 14 residues. V was pared by 6 bases and J by 4 bases, with 18 bases between. Germline CDR1 DFQATT, CDR2 SNEGSKA (reference sequence). CDR3 sequence (DNA): TGCAGTGCCCTCCGCGGGACAAGGGGAGAGACCCAGTACTTC. It specifies CSALRGTRGETQYF.

The chain uses TRBV6-4 and TRBJ2-4; perhaps D is TRBD1 or TRBD2 (5 bases each). Trimming took off 5 bases at V and 3 bases at J, with 26 bases between the two ends. Per germline, CDR1 MRHNA and CDR2 SNTAGT. The CDR3 length is 19 residues. CDR3 DNA: TGTGCCAGCAGTATATCGACACGGGGCCCTGCCGAAGTCAAAAACATTCAGTACTTC. It yields the protein CASSISTRGPAEVKNIQYF.

V and J are TRBV21-1 and TRBJ2-1; the table's D call, TRBD2, was not checked against the DNA. TRBV21-1 is tagged as a pseudogene. This CDR3 has 15 amino acids. In DNA form, the CDR3 reads TGTGCCAGCAGCAAGGGACTAGCGCCTTACAATGAGCAGTTCTTC. Amino acid sequence: CASSKGLAPYNEQFF.

This clonotype occurred a few times. V usage is TRBV5-1 and J usage is TRBJ2-1, with D perhaps matching TRBD2 (5 bases). Germline V CDR1 and CDR2: SGHRS, YFSETQ. Trimming shortened V by 1 base and J by 4 bases, and 9 bases separated the two germline ends. The CDR3 totals 14 residues. The DNA of the CDR3 is TGCGCCAGCAGCTTGTTCGGGGAGTACAATGAGCAGTTCTTC. It is translated as CASSLFGEYNEQFF.

This clonotype was recorded many times. The genes are TRBV7-9 and TRBJ2-5, with no clear D. The V gene lost 7 bases and the J gene lost 5 bases, with 14 bases spanning the gap. From germline, CDR1 is SEHNR and CDR2 FQNEAQ (reference sequence). The CDR3 runs 13 residues. The CDR3, as DNA: TGTGCCAGCATTCTCGGCCCCCGGGAGACCCAGTACTTC. Protein product: CASILGPRETQYF.

This clonotype was found a few times. The chain employs TRBV6-1 and TRBJ2-1; the D call may be TRBD1 or TRBD2 (5 bases each). Germline V gives CDR1 MNHNS, CDR2 SASEGT. The V gene lost 8 bases and the J gene lost 0 bases, with 11 bases spanning the gap. The CDR3 loop spans 14 amino acids. As DNA, the CDR3 is TGTGCCAGCTACGGGGCTATCTCCTACAATGAGCAGTTCTTC. Protein sequence: CASYGAISYNEQFF.

The chain links TRBV12-3 or TRBV12-4 to TRBJ1-2; the D gene is possibly TRBD1 (5 bases). V was clipped by 6 bases and J by 2 bases, with 13 bases between them. The CDR3 contains 14 residues. CDR3 in DNA: TGTGCCAGCAGCATAGACAGTTACAACTATGGCTACACCTTC. Translated: CASSIDSYNYGYTF.

The chain links TRBV7-9 to TRBJ2-5; the match to TRBD2 covers 7 bases. V lost 5 bases and J lost 5; bases outside the gene matches: 11. The CDR3 totals 15 residues. The germline V gene has CDR1 SEHNR and CDR2 FQNEAQ (reference sequence). CDR3 residues: CASSRGVIGGETQYF. CDR3 DNA: TGTGCCAGCAGCCGGGGGGTGATTGGGGGTGAGACCCAGTACTTC.